This passage covers 8 T cell receptor beta chains from one sample sequenced in a study of T cell responses to AZD1222 COVID-19 vaccine. Assay: immunoSEQ multiplex PCR; the TCRdb copy retains only in-frame clones and omits some. The sample yields over 25,000 clones, 92% seen once. The specimen comprised peripheral blood, sampled 28 days after the second AZD1222 dose. Receptors were obtained from an adult who received the AZD1222 COVID-19 vaccine.

The V gene is TRBV6-6, the J gene TRBJ2-7; 11 nucleotides align to TRBD1. Germline CDR1 reads MNHNY; CDR2 reads SVGAGI (reference sequence). The CDR3 is 15 residues long. Losses at the gene ends were 2 bases for V and 0 bases for J; bases not matched to a gene: 0. The DNA for the CDR3 is TGTGCCAGCAGTTACGGGACAGGGGGCTCCTACGAGCAGTACTTC. This gives the protein CASSYGTGGSYEQYF.

The chain joins TRBV7-2 to TRBJ1-5; D remains unclear. From germline, CDR1 is SGHTA and CDR2 FQGNSA. The CDR3 consists of 15 residues. V dropped 4 bases and J dropped 1 base, with 11 bases sitting between them. The CDR3 DNA sequence: TGTGCCAGCAGCTGGGAGGGAATCAGCAATCAGCCCCAGCATTTT. Its protein is CASSWEGISNQPQHF.

This clone has just one count. The rearrangement joins TRBV28 to TRBJ2-7, with TRBD2 matching 10 bases. From germline, CDR1 is MDHEN and CDR2 SYDVKM. The CDR3 runs to 15 residues. V was pared by 4 bases and J by 2 bases, with 5 bases of the junction left unmatched. This CDR3 reads CASSSSGRDPYEQYF. The CDR3 nucleotides read TGTGCCAGCAGTTCGAGCGGGAGGGATCCCTACGAGCAGTACTTC.

The V gene is TRBV6-5, the J gene TRBJ2-3, with a weak D call TRBD1 (6 bases). V was pared by 8 bases and J by 1 base, with 10 bases between. The germline CDR1 and CDR2 sequences are MNHEY and SVGAGI. The length of the CDR3 is 13 residues. CDR3 region: CASSRTGTDTQYF. The CDR3 nucleotides read TGTGCCAGCTCCAGGACAGGCACAGATACGCAGTATTTT.

This clone has a single count. This chain connects TRBV4-3 to TRBJ1-6; 7 bases match TRBD1. With 3 bases clipped from V and 6 bases from J, the junction kept 5 bases outside the gene matches. The length of the CDR3 is 15 residues. Germline lookup yields CDR1 LGHNA and CDR2 YSLEER. The DNA of the CDR3 is TGCGCCAGCAGCCAGATGCAGGGGGTTAATTCACCCCTCCACTTT. It specifies CASSQMQGVNSPLHF.

The chain employs TRBV7-9 and TRBJ1-1; possibly TRBD1 for D (5 bases). With 1 base removed from V and 3 bases from J, the gap between germline ends came to 6 bases. There are 13 residues in the CDR3. In germline, CDR1 is SEHNR, CDR2 FQNEAQ (reference sequence). The CDR3 is CASSLEQDTEAFF. CDR3 bases: TGTGCCAGCAGCTTAGAACAGGACACTGAAGCTTTCTTT.

CDR3 residues: CASSLRLAGGYTDTQYF. The CDR3 DNA reads as TGTGCCAGCAGCTTGAGACTAGCGGGAGGTTACACAGATACGCAGTATTTT. This chain links TRBV5-5 with TRBJ2-3, with 13 bases aligning to TRBD2. Germline V CDR1 and CDR2: SGHKS, YYEKEE (reference sequence). V trimming: 1 base; J trimming: 2 bases; junction bases outside the gene matches: 4. The length of the CDR3 is 17 residues.

The chain carries TRBV12-5 and TRBJ2-1; no clear D. Trimming cost V 7 bases and J 4 bases, with 11 bases left between them. There are 13 residues in the CDR3. The germline V gene encodes CDR1 LGHNT and CDR2 FRNRAP. In nucleotides, the CDR3 is TGTGCTAGTGCTTTAATGGGGTACAATGAGCAGTTCTTC. It yields the protein CASALMGYNEQFF.